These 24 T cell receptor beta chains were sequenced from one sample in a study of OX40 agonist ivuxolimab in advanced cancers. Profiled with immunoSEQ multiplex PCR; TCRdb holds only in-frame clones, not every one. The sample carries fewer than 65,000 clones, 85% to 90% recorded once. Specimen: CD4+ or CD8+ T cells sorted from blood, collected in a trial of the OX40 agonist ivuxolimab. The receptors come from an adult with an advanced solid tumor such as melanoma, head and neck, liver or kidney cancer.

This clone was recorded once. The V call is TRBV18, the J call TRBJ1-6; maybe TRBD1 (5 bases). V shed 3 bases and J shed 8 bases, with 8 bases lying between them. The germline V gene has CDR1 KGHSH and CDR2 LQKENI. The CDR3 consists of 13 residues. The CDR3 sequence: CASSPSGDSPLHF. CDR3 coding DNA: TGTGCCAGCTCACCGTCGGGGGATTCACCCCTCCACTTT.

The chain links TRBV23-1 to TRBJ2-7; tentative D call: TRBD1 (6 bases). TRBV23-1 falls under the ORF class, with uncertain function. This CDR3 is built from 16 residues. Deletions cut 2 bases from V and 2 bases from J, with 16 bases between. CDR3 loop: CASSQLDSLGPYEQYF. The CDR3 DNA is TGCGCCAGCAGTCAACTGGACAGCCTGGGGCCCTACGAGCAGTACTTC.

CDR3 region: CATTRGSNQPQHF. The CDR3 coding sequence is TGCGCCACCACGCGCGGTAGCAATCAGCCCCAGCATTTT. The gene calls are TRBV10-2 and TRBJ1-5, with D unresolved. The CDR3 runs 13 residues. Germline V gene data show CDR1 as WSHSY and CDR2 as SAAADI. Trimming shortened V by 10 bases and J by 0 bases, and 10 bases separated the two germline ends.

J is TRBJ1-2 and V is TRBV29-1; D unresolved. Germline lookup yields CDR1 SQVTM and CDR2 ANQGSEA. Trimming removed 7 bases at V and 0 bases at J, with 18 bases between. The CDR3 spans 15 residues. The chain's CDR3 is CSADTGPDPNYGYTF. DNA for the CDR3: TGCAGCGCGGATACCGGGCCCGACCCTAACTATGGCTACACCTTC.

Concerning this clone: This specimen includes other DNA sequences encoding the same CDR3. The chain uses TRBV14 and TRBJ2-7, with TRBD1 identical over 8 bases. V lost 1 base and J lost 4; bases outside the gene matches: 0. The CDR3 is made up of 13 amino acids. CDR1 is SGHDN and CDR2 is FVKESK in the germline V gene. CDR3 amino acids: CASSQGTGYEQYF. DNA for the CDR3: TGTGCCAGCAGCCAAGGGACAGGGTACGAGCAGTACTTC.

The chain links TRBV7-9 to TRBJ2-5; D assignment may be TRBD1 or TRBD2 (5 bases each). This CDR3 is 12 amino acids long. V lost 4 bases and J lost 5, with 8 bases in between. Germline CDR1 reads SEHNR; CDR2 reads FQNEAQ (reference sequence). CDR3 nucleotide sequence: TGTGCCAGCAGCTCCTGGGGGGAGACCCAGTACTTC. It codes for CASSSWGETQYF.

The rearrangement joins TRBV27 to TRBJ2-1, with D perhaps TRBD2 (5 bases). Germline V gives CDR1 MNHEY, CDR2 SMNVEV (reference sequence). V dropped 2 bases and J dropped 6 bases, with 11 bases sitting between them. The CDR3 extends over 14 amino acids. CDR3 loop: CASSLETNRNEQFF. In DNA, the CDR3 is TGTGCCAGCAGTTTAGAGACTAACCGCAATGAGCAGTTCTTC.

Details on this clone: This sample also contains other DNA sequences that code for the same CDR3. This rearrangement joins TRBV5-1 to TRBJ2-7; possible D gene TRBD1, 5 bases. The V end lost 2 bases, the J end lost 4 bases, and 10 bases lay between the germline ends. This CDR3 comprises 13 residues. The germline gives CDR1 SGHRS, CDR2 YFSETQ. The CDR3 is CASSFIRGYEQYF. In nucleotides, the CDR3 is TGCGCCAGCAGCTTCATAAGGGGTTACGAGCAGTACTTC.

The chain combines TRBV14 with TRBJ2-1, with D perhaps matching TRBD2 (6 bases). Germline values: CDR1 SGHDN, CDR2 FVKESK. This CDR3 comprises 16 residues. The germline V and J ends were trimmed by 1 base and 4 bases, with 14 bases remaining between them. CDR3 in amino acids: CASSQAPGRSYNEQFF. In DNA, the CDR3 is TGTGCCAGCAGCCAAGCCCCCGGGAGATCTTACAATGAGCAGTTCTTC.

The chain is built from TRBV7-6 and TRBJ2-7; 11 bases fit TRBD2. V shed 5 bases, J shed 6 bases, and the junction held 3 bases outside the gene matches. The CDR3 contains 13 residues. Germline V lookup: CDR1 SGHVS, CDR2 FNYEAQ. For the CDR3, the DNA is TGTGCCAGCAGCGTAACTAGCGGGAGCGAGCAGTACTTC. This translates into CASSVTSGSEQYF.

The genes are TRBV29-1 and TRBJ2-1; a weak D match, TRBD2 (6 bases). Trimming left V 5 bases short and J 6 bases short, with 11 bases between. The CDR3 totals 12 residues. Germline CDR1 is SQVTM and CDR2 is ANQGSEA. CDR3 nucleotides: TGCAGCGTTCTCGGGAGTTCCAATGAGCAGTTCTTC. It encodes CSVLGSSNEQFF.

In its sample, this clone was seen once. CDR3 in amino acids: CASSIYRGETQYF. The CDR3 region has the DNA TGTGCCAGTAGTATATACCGGGGGGAGACCCAGTACTTC. The chain couples TRBV19 to TRBJ2-5; possibly TRBD2 for D (6 bases). Trimming removed 2 bases at V and 5 bases at J, with 9 bases between. CDR3 length: 13 residues. CDR1 and CDR2 (germline): LNHDA, SQIVND (reference sequence).

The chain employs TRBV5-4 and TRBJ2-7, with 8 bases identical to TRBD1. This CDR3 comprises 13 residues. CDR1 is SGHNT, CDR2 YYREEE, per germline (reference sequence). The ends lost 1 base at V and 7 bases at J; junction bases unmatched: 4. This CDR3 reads CASSLTGGREQYF. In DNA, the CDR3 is TGTGCCAGCAGCTTGACAGGGGGTCGGGAGCAGTACTTC.

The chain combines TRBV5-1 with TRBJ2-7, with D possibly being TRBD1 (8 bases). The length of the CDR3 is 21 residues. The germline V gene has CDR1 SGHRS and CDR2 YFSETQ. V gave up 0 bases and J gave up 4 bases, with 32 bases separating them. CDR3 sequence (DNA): TGCGCCAGCAGCTTGGGAGTTCGAGGACAGGGCCTGGCGGGAGCGGGTTACGAGCAGTACTTC. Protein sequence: CASSLGVRGQGLAGAGYEQYF.

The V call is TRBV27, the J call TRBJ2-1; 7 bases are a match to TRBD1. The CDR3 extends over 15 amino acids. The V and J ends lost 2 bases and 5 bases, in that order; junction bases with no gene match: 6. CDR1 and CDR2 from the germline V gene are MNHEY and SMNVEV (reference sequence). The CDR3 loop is CASSLRITGDNEQFF. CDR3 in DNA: TGTGCCAGCAGTTTACGAATCACAGGGGACAATGAGCAGTTCTTC.

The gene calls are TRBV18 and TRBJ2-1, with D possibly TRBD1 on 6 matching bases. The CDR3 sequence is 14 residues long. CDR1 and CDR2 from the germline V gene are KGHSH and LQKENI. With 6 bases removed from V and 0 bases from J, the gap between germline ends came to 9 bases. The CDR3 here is CASSRRGSYNEQFF. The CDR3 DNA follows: TGTGCCAGCTCCCGCAGGGGCTCCTACAATGAGCAGTTCTTC.

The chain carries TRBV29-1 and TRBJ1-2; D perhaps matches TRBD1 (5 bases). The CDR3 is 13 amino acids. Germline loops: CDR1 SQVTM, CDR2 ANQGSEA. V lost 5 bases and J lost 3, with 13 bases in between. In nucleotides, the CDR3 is TGCAGCGTTTCCCCAGGGCAGTACTATGGCTACACCTTC. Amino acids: CSVSPGQYYGYTF.

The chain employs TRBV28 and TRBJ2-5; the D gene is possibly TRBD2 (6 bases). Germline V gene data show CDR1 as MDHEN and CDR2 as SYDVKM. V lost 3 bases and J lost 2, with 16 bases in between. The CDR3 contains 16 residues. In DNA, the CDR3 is TGTGCCAGCAGTTTGAAGCCGGCGGGGCCACAAGAGACCCAGTACTTC. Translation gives CASSLKPAGPQETQYF.

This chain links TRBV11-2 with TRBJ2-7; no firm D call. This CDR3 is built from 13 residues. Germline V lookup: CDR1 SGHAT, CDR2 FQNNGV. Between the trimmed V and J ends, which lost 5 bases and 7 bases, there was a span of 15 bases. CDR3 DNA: TGTGCCAGCAGCCCGGCCTCCTCGAGGGAGCAGTACTTC. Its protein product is CASSPASSREQYF.

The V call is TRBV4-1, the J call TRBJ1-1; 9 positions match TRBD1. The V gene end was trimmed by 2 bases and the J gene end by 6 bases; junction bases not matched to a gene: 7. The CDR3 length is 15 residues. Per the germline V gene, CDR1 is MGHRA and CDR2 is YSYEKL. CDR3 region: CASSQPGTGIPEAFF. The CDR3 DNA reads TGCGCCAGCAGCCAACCCGGGACAGGGATCCCTGAAGCTTTCTTT.

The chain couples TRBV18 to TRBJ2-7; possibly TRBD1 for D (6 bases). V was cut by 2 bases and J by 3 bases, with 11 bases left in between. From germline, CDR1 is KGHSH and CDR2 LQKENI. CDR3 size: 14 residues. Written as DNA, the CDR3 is TGTGCCAGCTCACCAGCAGGGGTGCTCTACGAGCAGTACTTC. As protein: CASSPAGVLYEQYF.

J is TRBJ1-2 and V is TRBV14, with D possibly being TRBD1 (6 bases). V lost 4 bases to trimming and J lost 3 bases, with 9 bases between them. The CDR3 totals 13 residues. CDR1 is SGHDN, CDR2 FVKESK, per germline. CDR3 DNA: TGTGCCAGCAGCCCCGGACAGTACTATGGCTACACCTTC. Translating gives CASSPGQYYGYTF.

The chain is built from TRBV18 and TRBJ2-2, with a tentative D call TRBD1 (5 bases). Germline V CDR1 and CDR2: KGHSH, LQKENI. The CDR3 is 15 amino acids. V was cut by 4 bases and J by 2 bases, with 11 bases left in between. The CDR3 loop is CASSLAQGNTGELFF. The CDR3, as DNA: TGTGCCAGCTCACTCGCCCAGGGAAACACCGGGGAGCTGTTTTTT.

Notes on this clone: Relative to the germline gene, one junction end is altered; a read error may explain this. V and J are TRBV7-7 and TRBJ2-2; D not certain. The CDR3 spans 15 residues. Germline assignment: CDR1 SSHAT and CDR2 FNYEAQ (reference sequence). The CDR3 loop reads CASSSFHIETGELFF. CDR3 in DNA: TGTGCTAGCAGCTCATTCCATATTGAGACCGGGGAGCTGTTTTTT.